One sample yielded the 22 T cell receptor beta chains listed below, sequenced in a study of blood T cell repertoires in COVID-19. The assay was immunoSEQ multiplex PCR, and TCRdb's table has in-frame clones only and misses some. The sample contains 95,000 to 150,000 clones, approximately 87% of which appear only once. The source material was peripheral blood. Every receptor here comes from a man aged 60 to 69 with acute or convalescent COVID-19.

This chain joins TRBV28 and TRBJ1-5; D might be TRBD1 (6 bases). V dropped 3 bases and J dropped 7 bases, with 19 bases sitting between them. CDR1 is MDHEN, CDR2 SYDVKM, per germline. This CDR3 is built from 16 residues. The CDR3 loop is CASSLGGGGGGQPQHF. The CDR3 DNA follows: TGTGCCAGCAGTTTGGGGGGCGGGGGCGGAGGACAGCCCCAGCATTTT.

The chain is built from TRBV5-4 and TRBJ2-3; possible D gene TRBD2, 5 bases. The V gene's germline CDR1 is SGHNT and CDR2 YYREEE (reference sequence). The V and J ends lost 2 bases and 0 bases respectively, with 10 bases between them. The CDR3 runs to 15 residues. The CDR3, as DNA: TGTGCCAGCAGCTTAGGACGGACTAGCACAGATACGCAGTATTTT. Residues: CASSLGRTSTDTQYF.

DNA for the CDR3: TGCGCCAGCAGCGCGGGACTAGCGGCCTACGAGCAGTACTTC. As protein: CASSAGLAAYEQYF. This sequence joins TRBV5-1 and TRBJ2-7; 11 bases line up with TRBD2. From germline, CDR1 is SGHRS and CDR2 YFSETQ. The J segment lost 2 bases and the V segment lost 4 bases, leaving 2 bases of the junction unmatched. The CDR3 is made up of 14 amino acids.

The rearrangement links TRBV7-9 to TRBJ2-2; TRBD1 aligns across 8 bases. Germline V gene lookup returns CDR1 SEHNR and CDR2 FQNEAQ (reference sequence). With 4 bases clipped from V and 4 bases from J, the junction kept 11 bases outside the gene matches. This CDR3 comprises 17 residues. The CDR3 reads CASSSIRGHGSTGELFF. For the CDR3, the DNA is TGTGCCAGCAGCTCTATCAGGGGGCATGGGTCCACCGGGGAGCTGTTTTTT.

The CDR3 protein is CASTPSGSGDTQYF. The CDR3 DNA sequence: TGTGCCAGCACCCCTAGCGGGAGTGGGGATACGCAGTATTTT. V and J are TRBV28 and TRBJ2-3; 10 nucleotides match TRBD2. V shed 7 bases and J 6 bases; nucleotides not matched to a gene: 7. Germline V gene data show CDR1 as MDHEN and CDR2 as SYDVKM. The CDR3 is 14 residues long.

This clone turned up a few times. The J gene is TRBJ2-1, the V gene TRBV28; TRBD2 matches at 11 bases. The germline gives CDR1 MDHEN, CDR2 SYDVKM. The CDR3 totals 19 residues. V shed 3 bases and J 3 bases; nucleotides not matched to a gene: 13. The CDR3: CASSFPSTSGEVGYNEQFF. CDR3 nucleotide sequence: TGTGCCAGCAGTTTCCCCTCGACTAGCGGGGAGGTAGGCTACAATGAGCAGTTCTTC.

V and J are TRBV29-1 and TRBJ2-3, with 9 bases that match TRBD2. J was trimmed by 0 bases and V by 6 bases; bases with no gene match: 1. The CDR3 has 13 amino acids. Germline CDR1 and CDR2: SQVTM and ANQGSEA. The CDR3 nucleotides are TGCAGCGTGACTAGCGGTAGCACAGATACGCAGTATTTT. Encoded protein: CSVTSGSTDTQYF.

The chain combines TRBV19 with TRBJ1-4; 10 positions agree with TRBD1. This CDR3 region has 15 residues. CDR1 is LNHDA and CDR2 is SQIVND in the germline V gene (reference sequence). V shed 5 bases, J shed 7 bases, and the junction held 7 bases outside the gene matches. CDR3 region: CASSPGTGESEKLFF. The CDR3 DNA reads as TGTGCCAGTAGTCCTGGGACAGGGGAGAGTGAAAAACTGTTTTTT.

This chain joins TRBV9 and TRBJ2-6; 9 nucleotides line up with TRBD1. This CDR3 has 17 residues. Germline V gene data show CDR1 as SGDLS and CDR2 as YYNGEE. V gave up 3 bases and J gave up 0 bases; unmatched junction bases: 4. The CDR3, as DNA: TGTGCCAGCAGCGGCCGGGACAGGGTCTCTGGGGCCAACGTCCTGACTTTC. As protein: CASSGRDRVSGANVLTF.

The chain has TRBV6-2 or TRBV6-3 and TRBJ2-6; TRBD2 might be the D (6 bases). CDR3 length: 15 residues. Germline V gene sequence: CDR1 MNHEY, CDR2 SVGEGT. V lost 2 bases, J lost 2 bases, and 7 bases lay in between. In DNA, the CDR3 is TGTGCCAGCAGTTACGGAGGGGCTGGGGCCAACGTCCTGACTTTC. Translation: CASSYGGAGANVLTF.

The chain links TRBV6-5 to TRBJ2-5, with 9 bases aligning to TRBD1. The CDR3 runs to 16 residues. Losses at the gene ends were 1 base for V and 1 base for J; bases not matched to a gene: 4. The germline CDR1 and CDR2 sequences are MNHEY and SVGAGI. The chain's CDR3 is CASSYFKTGGQETQYF. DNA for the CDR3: TGTGCCAGCAGTTACTTTAAGACAGGGGGCCAAGAGACCCAGTACTTC.

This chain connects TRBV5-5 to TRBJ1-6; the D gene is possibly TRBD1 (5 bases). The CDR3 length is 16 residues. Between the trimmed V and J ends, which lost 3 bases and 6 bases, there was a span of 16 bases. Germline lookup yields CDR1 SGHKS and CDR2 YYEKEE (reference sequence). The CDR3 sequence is CASSSSWGGINSPLHF. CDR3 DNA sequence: TGTGCCAGCAGCTCGTCATGGGGGGGAATTAATTCACCCCTCCACTTT.

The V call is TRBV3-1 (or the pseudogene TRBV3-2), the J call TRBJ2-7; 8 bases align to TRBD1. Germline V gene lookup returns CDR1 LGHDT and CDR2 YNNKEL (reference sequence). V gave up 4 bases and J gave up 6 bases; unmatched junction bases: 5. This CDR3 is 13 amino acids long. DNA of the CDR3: TGTGCCAGCAGCCCCAACAGGGGGTTCGAGCAGTACTTC. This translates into CASSPNRGFEQYF.

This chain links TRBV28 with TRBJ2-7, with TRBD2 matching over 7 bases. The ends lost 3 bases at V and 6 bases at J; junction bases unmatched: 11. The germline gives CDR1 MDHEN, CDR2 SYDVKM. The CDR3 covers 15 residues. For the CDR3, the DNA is TGTGCCAGCAGTTTGGGCGGGAGTCTCTACGCCGAGCAGTACTTC. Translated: CASSLGGSLYAEQYF.

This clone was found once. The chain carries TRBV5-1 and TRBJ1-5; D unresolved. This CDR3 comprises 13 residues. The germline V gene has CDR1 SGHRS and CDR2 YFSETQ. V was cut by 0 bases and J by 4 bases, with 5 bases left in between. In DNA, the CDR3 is TGCGCCAGCAGCTTGGGGGCAAATCAGCCCCAGCATTTT. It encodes CASSLGANQPQHF. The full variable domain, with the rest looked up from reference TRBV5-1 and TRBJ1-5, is KAGVTQTPRYLIKTRGQQVTLSCSPISGHRSVSWYQQTPGQGLQFLFEYFSETQRNKGNFPGRFSGRQFSNSRSEMNVSTLELGDSALYLCASSLGANQPQHFGDGTRLSIL.

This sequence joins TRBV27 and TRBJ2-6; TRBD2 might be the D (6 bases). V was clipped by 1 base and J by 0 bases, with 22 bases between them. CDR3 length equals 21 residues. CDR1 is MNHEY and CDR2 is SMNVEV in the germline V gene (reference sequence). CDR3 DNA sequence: TGTGCCAGCAGTTTATTGGCCGTACGGGGGTTCGCTCCCTCTGGGGCCAACGTCCTGACTTTC. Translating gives CASSLLAVRGFAPSGANVLTF.

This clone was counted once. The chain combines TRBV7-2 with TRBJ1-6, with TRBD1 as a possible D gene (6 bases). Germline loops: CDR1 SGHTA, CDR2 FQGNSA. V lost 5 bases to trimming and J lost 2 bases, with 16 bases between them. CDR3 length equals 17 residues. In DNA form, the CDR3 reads TGTGCCAGCAGCCCATTGGGGGGGGCCGCCTATAATTCACCCCTCCACTTT. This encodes CASSPLGGAAYNSPLHF.

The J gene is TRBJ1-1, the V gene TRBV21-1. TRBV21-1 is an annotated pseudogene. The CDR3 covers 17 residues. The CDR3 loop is CASSKPAGGRMNTEAFF. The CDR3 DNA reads TGTGCCAGCAGCAAACCCGCGGGCGGCCGGATGAACACTGAAGCTTTCTTT.

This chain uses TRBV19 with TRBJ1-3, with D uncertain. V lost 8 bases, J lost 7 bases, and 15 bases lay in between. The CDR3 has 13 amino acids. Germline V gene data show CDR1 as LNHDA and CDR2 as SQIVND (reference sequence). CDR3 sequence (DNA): TGTGCCAGTTCGTCAGGTGGAAGGAACACCATATATTTT. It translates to CASSSGGRNTIYF.

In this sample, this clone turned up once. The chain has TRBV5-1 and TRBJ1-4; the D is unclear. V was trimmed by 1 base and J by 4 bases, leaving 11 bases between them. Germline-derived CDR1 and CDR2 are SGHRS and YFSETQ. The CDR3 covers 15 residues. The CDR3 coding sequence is TGCGCCAGCAGCTTGCTCGAGGGAGGTAATGAAAAACTGTTTTTT. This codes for CASSLLEGGNEKLFF.

CDR3 region: CASSLTGTHGSYTF. The CDR3 region has the DNA TGTGCCAGCAGTCTAACCGGGACTCATGGGAGCTACACCTTC. The rearrangement links TRBV27 to TRBJ1-2; a possible D gene is TRBD1 (5 bases). The CDR3 has 14 residues. Trimming shortened V by 5 bases and J by 9 bases, and 19 bases separated the two germline ends. CDR1 MNHEY and CDR2 SMNVEV come from the germline V gene (reference sequence).

The CDR3 is CASSLGRPNEQFF. CDR3 nucleotide sequence: TGTGCCAGCAGTTTAGGGAGACCGAATGAGCAGTTCTTC. The J gene is TRBJ2-1, the V gene TRBV28; tentative D call: TRBD2 (5 bases). CDR1 and CDR2 from the germline V gene are MDHEN and SYDVKM. This CDR3 has 13 residues. V was clipped by 2 bases and J by 7 bases, with 9 bases between them.